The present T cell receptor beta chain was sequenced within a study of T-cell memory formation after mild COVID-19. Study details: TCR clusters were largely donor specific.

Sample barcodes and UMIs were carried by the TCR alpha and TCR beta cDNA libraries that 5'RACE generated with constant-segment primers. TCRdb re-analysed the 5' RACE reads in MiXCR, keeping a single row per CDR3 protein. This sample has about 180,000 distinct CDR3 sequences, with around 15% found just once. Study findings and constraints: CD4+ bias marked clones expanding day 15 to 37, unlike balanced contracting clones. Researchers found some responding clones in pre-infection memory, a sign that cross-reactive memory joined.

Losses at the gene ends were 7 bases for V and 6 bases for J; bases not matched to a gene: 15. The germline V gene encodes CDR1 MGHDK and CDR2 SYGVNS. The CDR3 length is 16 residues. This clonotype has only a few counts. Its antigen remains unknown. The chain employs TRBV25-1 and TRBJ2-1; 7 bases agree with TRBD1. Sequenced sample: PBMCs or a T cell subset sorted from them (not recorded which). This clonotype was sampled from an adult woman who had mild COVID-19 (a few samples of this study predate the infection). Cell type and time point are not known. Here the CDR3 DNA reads TGTGCCAGCAACCGAGACAGGGAGCCAGGAGGCAATGAGCAGTTCTTC. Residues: CASNRDREPGGNEQFF. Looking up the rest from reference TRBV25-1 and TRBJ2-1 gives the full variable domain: EADIYQTPRYLVIGTGKKITLECSQTMGHDKMYWYQQDPGMELHLIHYSYGVNSTEKGDLSSESTVSRIRTEHFPLTLESARPSHTSQYLCASNRDREPGGNEQFFGPGTRLTVL.